This T cell receptor beta chain is drawn from a study of cytomegalovirus exposure and HLA in healthy donors (dated by TCRdb to about 2017). At the level of the whole study: In an earlier analysis of 450 to 750 of the donors, 276 Gb of sequence data and 95 million to 130 million unique TCR beta sequences from roughly 200 million T cells were reported. The study profiled the T cell repertoires of 666 subjects by immunosequencing and related them to cytomegalovirus serostatus. To predict cytomegalovirus infection status, the study brought together high-throughput TCR immunosequencing, statistical association of individual TCRs with disease status, and machine learning. Approximately 300 gigabases of sequencing data and some 85 million unique TCR sequences were included in an early release covering about 600 HLA-typed donors. In a later analysis, previously published TCR beta repertoires from some 640 donors were re-analyzed and high-resolution HLA genotyping was added so that TCR occurrence patterns could be studied. A later genetic analysis took genome-wide SNP genotypes for about three fifths of the roughly 670 donors and used that subset as a discovery cohort. A handful of DR-DQ haplotypes were handled as single units for association and clustering because linkage in the cohort was strong. Rather than using new phenotypic data, the later analysis identified candidate immune exposures from TCR beta sequences and from how often those sequences occurred across donors. All discovery cohort repertoires had been generated on a single sequencing platform. The genetic ancestry cluster associated with self-reported Caucasian donors included 80% to 90% of the roughly 360 genotyped donors. Both class I and class II loci were covered by HLA typing, at four-digit resolution. Along with the approximately 620-subject first cohort, a separate validation cohort of over a hundred different subjects was used. To decide whether each TCR beta V gene segment behaved as functional or pseudogenic, an earlier analysis of some 600 of the donors relied on high-throughput TCR beta sequencing. Donor age, sex, ethnicity and CMV serostatus were collected together with the repertoire data. The number of typed donors differed by locus: 629-630 for A, B, C, DRB1 and DQB1; approximately 520 for DQA1; over 600 for DPA1; and roughly 470 for DPB1. On average, roughly 250,000 unique TCR beta nucleotide sequences were sequenced per donor among roughly 430 genotyped donors of the cohort, with roughly 20% of those sequences being non-productive. The study was designed to test whether signatures of past pathogen exposure could be identified by cataloging public T cell receptors. Findings and caveats that apply to the study as a whole: The cohort was sequenced for TCR beta chains only, and without alpha or paired-chain data the features that could be detected were limited. At a false discovery rate of 0.05, a later analysis linked 16,951 TCR beta sequences to specific HLA alleles. Compared with the 666-donor mean, donors in an Asian-associated ancestry cluster had fewer N-insertions in productive TCRs, according to a later genetic analysis. V-gene and J-gene trimming of TCR beta chains was associated with a missense DCLRE1C variant in a later genetic analysis, and the association was replicated in an independent cohort. An earlier analysis of approximately 500 of the donors showed that most TCR beta V segments appeared in productive rearrangements either about 87% or about 30% of the time, which broadly matched IMGT annotations. Most CMV-associated TCR beta chains appeared to be HLA-restricted in a later analysis, and the HLA associations seemed to be driven largely by CMV exposure. Cytomegalovirus status was reported to be diagnosed by the classifier with high specificity and sensitivity in both the original and validation cohorts. In vitro tests confirmed that three of the cytomegalovirus-associated TCR beta chains recognize cytomegalovirus antigens. The sequencing pipeline was judged likely to have produced a cluster of highly shared sequence variants as a technical artifact. According to a later analysis, parvovirus B19, influenza, CMV and Epstein-Barr virus appeared linked to several top co-occurrence clusters. Linkage disequilibrium might explain the correlated functional status among segregating V segments, but an unknown experimental factor could not be ruled out. When HLA alleles, especially DR and DQ, strongly co-occurred, TCR associations were difficult to assign to individual alleles. Because counts were too low, about 18 rarely observed V segments, including chromosome 9 orphons, were excluded from the earlier analysis of about 500 of the donors. Presence/absence analyses assumed roughly uniform sequencing depth across donors, an assumption that may not hold. In a later analysis, TCR association rates were found to vary across HLA loci, with the most associated TCRs seen for DRB1 alleles and the fewest for HLA-C alleles. Immune exposure information for the cohort was limited to CMV serostatus. According to the authors, the approach could potentially be generalized to other disease states and immunological phenotypes. A further reported finding was that TCR beta sequences accurately predicted the HLA-A and HLA-B alleles for most subjects in the first cohort. The 87-base-pair reads could not distinguish some IMGT-functional V segments, including TRBV6-2 and TRBV6-3, so those segments were excluded. Most TCR sequences were observed very rarely across donors, whereas some public TCRs were present in many individuals. Compared with equally common non-associated chains, HLA-associated TCR beta chains in a later analysis were more clonally expanded and had lower generation probabilities. In the study, about 150 TCR beta chains were listed as associated with cytomegalovirus. Because HLA typing was missing for some donors at each locus, association tests included only the typed subset.

Including cysteine and phenylalanine, the CDR3 has 14 amino acids. Only the CDR3 region is kept as DNA, spanning 42 bases read in frame from base 1. The germline V gene (reference sequence) supplies CDR1 MNHEY and CDR2 SMNVEV. V is shortened by 3 bases, J by 1 base, and the region joining them spans 9 bases. To prepare the library, the immunoSEQ multiplex PCR assay was applied. The multiplex PCR relied on a mix of 60 forward primers for TCR Vbeta segments and 13 reverse primers for TCR Jbeta segments. The CDR3 region of rearranged TCR beta genes was amplified from genomic DNA by a multiplex PCR assay. The Illumina HiSeq System was used to sequence the amplified TCR beta libraries as 87-base-pair reads. As for the original processing: A later analysis tallied roughly 80 million unique TCR beta chains across the 700 or so repertoires, and about 10 million of those chains were shared by two or more donors. To remove PCR and sequencing errors, raw reads were error-corrected and collapsed into unique sequences using a nearest-neighbor algorithm that merged closely related sequences. To assign V, D and J gene segments, CDR3 sequences were aligned to IMGT reference sequences. For a sequence to be retained, at least a six-nucleotide match to both a V gene segment and a J gene segment was required. Rearrangements were called productive when the CDR3 lacked stop codons and stayed in frame with V and J; all others were non-productive. CDR3 was defined according to IMGT convention as the region running from the second conserved V-encoded cysteine to the conserved J-encoded phenylalanine. In an earlier analysis of approximately 500 of the donors, sequences lacking an unambiguous match to a single V gene segment were excluded. An earlier analysis of approximately 590 of the donors classified V segments as functional when productive rearrangements were above 56.7% and as segregating when the standard deviation between donors was above 5%. A statistical classification framework was developed to diagnose cytomegalovirus status using the catalog of TCR beta chain sequences. V and J gene assignment, in a later analysis, came from comparing TCR nucleotide sequences with IMGT/GENE-DB human TR gene sequences. In a later analysis, CDR3 sequences and most-parsimonious VDJ recombination scenarios were assigned using the TCRdist pipeline. A later analysis defined each TCR beta chain by its CDR3 amino acid sequence plus V-gene family, and excluded reads lacking a unique V-gene family. As a way to deal with suspected cross-contamination and a sequencing artifact, a later analysis dropped 450 to 600 nucleotide sequences that were highly shared and had low generation probability. In a later analysis, a clonal expansion index for each public chain was calculated from normalized within-repertoire ranks of inferred template counts. Generation probabilities in a later analysis came from a VDJ recombination model fitted to out-of-frame rearrangements, and those results were checked against IGoR. A later analysis scored TCR-TCR, TCR-HLA and TCR-CMV co-occurrence with hypergeometric tests, applying a repertoire-size bias correction to TCR pairs. False discovery rates were estimated in a later analysis by permuting HLA or CMV assignments 20 times. In a later analysis, co-occurring TCRs were grouped using DBSCAN, and TCRdist sequence similarity was added for clustering within HLA-allele-positive subsets. Repertoires with fewer than 30,000 or more than 120,000 public chains, plus five repertoires with anomalous nucleotide sharing, were excluded from co-occurrence clustering. TCRdb mirrors the immuneACCESS table, restricted to in-frame sequences. Some clones are absent from its copies; in checked studies, under half trace to an unresolved V gene, and the reason for the others is unknown. The V and J calls and the clone size are those of that table, but D and trimming were determined from the DNA. The sample contains 100,000 or so clones, 74% of them found a single time. The leading ten clones occupy roughly 2.5% of the sample.

The cohort comprised some 700 healthy bone marrow donors. All cohort members were sampled while nominally healthy, although unrecorded immune exposures were likely present. The donor tested CMV seropositive and was one of the 289 seropositive cohort members. A peripheral blood sample was collected from each donor, and TCR beta sequencing was performed on peripheral blood mononuclear cells. Genomic DNA was extracted from the blood cell samples with the Qiagen DNeasy Blood Extraction Kit. Notes on this clone: This receptor's antigen is unknown. Nothing much larger sits one base from this clone, and base qualities are not available.

The V and J segments used are TRBV27 and TRBJ2-5, with TRBD1 perhaps the D gene, on 5 matching bases. This TCR derives from a man in his forties or fifties in good health and CMV-seropositive. Sample: PBMCs. The CDR3 region: CASSLWGSQETQYF. The DNA is TGTGCCAGCAGTTTGTGGGGCAGCCAAGAGACCCAGTACTTC.